The sequence of this T cell receptor beta chain was determined in a study of cytomegalovirus exposure and HLA in healthy donors. The PCR was carried out with 60 Vbeta primers and 13 Jbeta primers. Profiled with immunoSEQ multiplex PCR; TCRdb holds only in-frame clones, not every one. The sample gives roughly 92,000 clones, approximately 7.7% of which show up once; about 2.5% is in the top ten. V was pared by 6 bases and J by 0 bases, with 6 bases of the junction left unmatched. The CDR3 extends over 15 amino acids. The germline V gene has CDR1 SGHRS and CDR2 YFSETQ. The sample holds a few counts of this clone.

Sequenced sample: PBMCs. This clonotype originated in a man aged 50 to 59 in good health and CMV-seronegative. The V call is TRBV5-1, the J call TRBJ1-1; TRBD1 matches 9 bases. In DNA form, the CDR3 reads TGCGCCAGCACCCTACAGGGGGCAGTGAACACTGAAGCTTTCTTT. As protein: CASTLQGAVNTEAFF.